This T cell receptor beta chain came from a study of CD8 T cells in Susac syndrome. General study points: That the number of individuals in its TCR sequencing and HLA analysis was relatively small was acknowledged by the study.

TCR beta sequencing covered blood CD8+ and CD4+ T cells. Controls comprised healthy donors matched for age and sex. Negative isolation was used for CD8+ and CD4+ T cells, and FACS enrichment was applied to TEMRA cells. Random hexamers primed reverse transcription of roughly 0.45 to 1 ug RNA. TCRdb reanalysed the immunoSEQ multiplex PCR reads using MiXCR and keeps one entry per CDR3 protein. The profile covers 100,000 to 150,000 distinct CDR3 sequences, with about 95% appearing a single time and 0.065% to 0.1% taken by the ten largest. On this clonotype itself: Its antigen is unknown.

Per the germline V gene, CDR1 is SQVTM and CDR2 is ANQGSEA. The CDR3 runs 15 residues. V was clipped by 0 bases and J by 2 bases, with 12 bases between them. The chain is built from TRBV29-1 and TRBJ2-3; TRBD2 is a possible D gene (5 bases). The receptor was isolated from a human donor in good health. Input material: CD4+ T cells from PBMCs. CDR3 coding DNA: TGCAGCGTTGAAGATCCTGGGCGGGCCACAGATACGCAGTATTTT. This sequence encodes CSVEDPGRATDTQYF.